The 12 T cell receptor beta chains listed next were all sequenced from one sample in a study of technical replicates of blood from several donors (dated by TCRdb to about 2017). Library preparation employed the immunoSEQ multiplex PCR assay. TCRdb carries this immuneACCESS record with in-frame sequences only. Its versions omit some clonotypes, under half of them owing to an unresolved V gene in the studies checked, with the rest unexplained. Present in this sample are 75,000 to 90,000 clones, roughly 93% of which were seen just once. 0.24% of the sample comes from the top ten. Material: T cells isolated from PBMCs. The receptors were sampled from a human donor in good health.

Remarks on this clone: Mismatch with germline at one junction end may stem from a read error. The chain has TRBV28 and TRBJ2-7; D is perhaps TRBD1 (5 bases). Germline assignment: CDR1 MDHEN and CDR2 SYDVKM. The CDR3 contains 12 residues. CDR3 loop: CASSPPGFEEYF. CDR3 nucleotides: TGTGCCAGCAGTCCACCAGGGTTCGAGGAGTACTTC.

The chain is built from TRBV7-9 and TRBJ2-3; TRBD2 matches at 12 bases. V was pared by 5 bases and J by 4 bases, with 16 bases of the junction left unmatched. Germline CDR1 reads SEHNR; CDR2 reads FQNEAQ (reference sequence). The CDR3 consists of 19 residues. The CDR3 DNA follows: TGTGCCAGCAGCCAGACTAGCGGGAGCGTTATATTTGCGGCAGATACGCAGTATTTT. It specifies CASSQTSGSVIFAADTQYF.

The chain combines TRBV19 with TRBJ2-7; 10 bases map to TRBD2. J was trimmed by 2 bases and V by 2 bases; bases with no gene match: 0. There are 14 residues in the CDR3. Germline V CDR1 and CDR2: LNHDA, SQIVND (reference sequence). The CDR3 is CASSILAGAYEQYF. The CDR3 DNA reads TGTGCCAGTAGTATACTAGCGGGAGCCTACGAGCAGTACTTC.

The gene calls are TRBV29-1 and TRBJ1-1, with a tentative D call TRBD1 (5 bases). V shed 3 bases and J shed 4 bases, with 15 bases lying between them. Germline V CDR1 and CDR2: SQVTM, ANQGSEA. The CDR3 contains 14 residues. CDR3 region: CSVEGGGLGTEAFF. CDR3 nucleotide sequence: TGCAGCGTTGAGGGCGGGGGGTTGGGCACTGAAGCTTTCTTT.

The chain employs TRBV21-1 and TRBJ2-7; the D call of TRBD1 is as the table states it, not checked on the DNA. TRBV21-1 is a pseudogene locus. The CDR3 contains 14 residues. The DNA for the CDR3 is TGTGCCAGCAGCAACAAAGGGACAGCCTACGAGCAGTACTTC. Its protein product is CASSNKGTAYEQYF.

The genes are TRBV2 and TRBJ2-7, with 9 bases that match TRBD2. The V gene's germline CDR1 is SNHLY and CDR2 FYNNEI. The CDR3 has 18 amino acids. Trimming at V came to 2 bases and at J to 7 bases, leaving 18 bases not matched to a gene. CDR3 DNA: TGTGCCAGCAGTGAATTTGGGGTACTAGCGGGCGGATTCGAGGAGCAGTACTTC. Translated: CASSEFGVLAGGFEEQYF. Complete variable domain (other parts from reference TRBV2 and TRBJ2-7): EPEVTQTPSHQVTQMGQEVILRCVPISNHLYFYWYRQILGQKVEFLVSFYNNEISEKSEIFDDQFSVERPDGSNFTLKIRSTKLEDSAMYFCASSEFGVLAGGFEEQYFGPGTRLTVT.

This clone was recorded once. The chain has TRBV7-6 and TRBJ1-2; the D gene is possibly TRBD1 (6 bases). V dropped 5 bases and J dropped 7 bases, with 11 bases sitting between them. The CDR3 has 12 residues. Germline loops: CDR1 SGHVS, CDR2 FNYEAQ. CDR3 amino acids: CASSPGTSGYTF. DNA of the CDR3: TGTGCCAGCAGCCCAGGGACAAGTGGCTACACCTTC.

The chain joins TRBV5-4 to TRBJ2-2; 7 bases line up with TRBD2. Germline V gene data show CDR1 as SGHNT and CDR2 as YYREEE (reference sequence). V lost 4 bases to trimming and J lost 0 bases; unmatched junction nucleotides: 6. This CDR3 is 16 amino acids long. The CDR3 spells CASSLRDYSNTGELFF. The CDR3 nucleotides read TGTGCCAGCAGCCTGAGGGACTACTCGAACACCGGGGAGCTGTTTTTT.

The J gene is TRBJ2-1, the V gene TRBV7-9, with 10 positions matching TRBD2. The ends lost 1 base at V and 0 bases at J; junction bases unmatched: 6. Germline values: CDR1 SEHNR, CDR2 FQNEAQ (reference sequence). This CDR3 region has 18 residues. CDR3 sequence reads: CASSLVPASGGSYNEQFF. CDR3 coding DNA: TGTGCCAGCAGCTTAGTCCCCGCTAGCGGGGGCTCCTACAATGAGCAGTTCTTC.

As DNA, the CDR3 is TGTGCCAGCAGCTACCCTAAGACAGGGGGCACGAACACTGAAGCTTTCTTT. Its protein product is CASSYPKTGGTNTEAFF. The V call is TRBV7-9, the J call TRBJ1-1, with 10 bases matching TRBD1. J lost 1 base, V lost 4 bases, and 9 bases had no gene match. The germline gives CDR1 SEHNR, CDR2 FQNEAQ (reference sequence). There are 17 residues in the CDR3.

The genes are TRBV5-1 and TRBJ1-3, with 11 bases matching TRBD1. Germline trimming cut 5 bases from V and 8 bases from J; bases unmatched to any gene: 6. The germline V gene encodes CDR1 SGHRS and CDR2 YFSETQ. The CDR3 covers 14 residues. This chain's CDR3 is CASSPGTGGDTIYF. As DNA, the CDR3 is TGCGCCAGCAGTCCCGGGACAGGGGGTGACACCATATATTTT.

The V and J genes are TRBV6-4 and TRBJ1-5; TRBD1 matches 8 bases. Trimming removed 8 bases from V and 6 bases from J; junction bases left unmatched: 21. This CDR3 contains 18 residues. Germline V gives CDR1 MRHNA, CDR2 SNTAGT. The CDR3 DNA sequence: TGTGCCAGCGTCATTCCCGGACAGGGTGAAGGTTCGGGTCAGCCCCAGCATTTT. Translation gives CASVIPGQGEGSGQPQHF.